The rows below give T cell receptor beta chains drawn from one sample of a study of blood T cell repertoires in COVID-19. Measured with immunoSEQ multiplex PCR; TCRdb has only the in-frame clones, and not every one. The sample lists tens of thousands of clones, 60% to 85% seen once, with around 21% in the top ten. Sequenced material: peripheral blood. All receptors come from a man aged 25 to 45 with COVID-19, enrolled during active disease. The CDR3 runs from the conserved cysteine through the conserved F or W. Each record gives: D gene, V gene, J gene, clone size, CDR3 protein, CDR3 DNA. The D gene is left open where the match is weak. The size field is filled for only some rows; it gives once, few, many or a size class.

D: TRBD1
V: TRBV9
J: TRBJ1-6
size: .
CDR3: CASSEYISGTGGGRNSPLHF
DNA: TGTGCCAGCAGCGAGTACATTTCCGGGACAGGGGGCGGGAGGAATTCACCCCTCCACTTT

D: .
V: TRBV5-5
J: TRBJ2-7
size: .
CDR3: CASSLVVAPSYEQYF
DNA: TGTGCCAGCAGCTTGGTAGTAGCTCCCTCCTACGAGCAGTACTTC

D: .
V: TRBV19
J: TRBJ1-1
size: .
CDR3: CASSPPSGGRELAFF
DNA: TGTGCCAGTAGTCCCCCATCCGGGGGGCGAGAGCTCGCTTTCTTT

D: .
V: TRBV24-1
J: TRBJ2-7
size: few
CDR3: CATSAGSYEQYF
DNA: TGTGCCACCAGCGCGGGGTCCTACGAGCAGTACTTC

D: .
V: TRBV30
J: TRBJ1-1
size: .
CDR3: CAWDPGPTGAFF
DNA: TGTGCCTGGGACCCCGGTCCCACCGGAGCTTTCTTT

D: .
V: TRBV28
J: TRBJ2-5
size: .
CDR3: CASSLRPQETQYF
DNA: TGTGCCAGCAGTTTGCGTCCACAAGAGACCCAGTACTTC

D: .
V: TRBV4-3
J: TRBJ1-1
size: .
CDR3: CASSQDPGPNTEAFF
DNA: TGCGCCAGCAGCCAAGATCCAGGGCCGAACACTGAAGCTTTCTTT

D: TRBD1
V: TRBV6-5
J: TRBJ1-5
size: .
CDR3: CASIKGQGGNQPQHF
DNA: TGTGCCAGCATTAAAGGACAGGGGGGCAATCAGCCCCAGCATTTT

D: .
V: TRBV30
J: TRBJ2-7
size: .
CDR3: CAWSPPAAYEQYF
DNA: TGTGCCTGGAGTCCCCCAGCGGCCTACGAGCAGTACTTC

D: .
V: TRBV6-1
J: TRBJ2-2
size: .
CDR3: CASSELRGNAGELFF
DNA: TGTGCCAGCAGTGAACTACGGGGGAACGCCGGGGAGCTGTTTTTT

D: TRBD1
V: TRBV18
J: TRBJ2-2
size: .
CDR3: CASSILRQGGTGELFF
DNA: TGTGCCAGCTCAATACTCCGACAGGGGGGCACCGGGGAGCTGTTTTTT